Each of the 31 T cell receptor beta chains below was sequenced from the same sample in a study of CD8+CD57+ T cells in acquired aplastic anemia. TCR beta VDJ and CDR3 profiling used genomic DNA as template. From the reads, TCRdb called clonotypes with MiXCR, one entry per CDR3 protein. The sample has about 260,000 distinct CDR3 sequences; around 82% are singletons. The authors sequenced patients whose flow cytometry had shown CD8+CD57+ cell expansion. Sequencing was carried out using sorted CD4+, CD8+, or CD8+CD57+ T cells (not recorded which) from PBMCs. These receptors came from a human donor with aplastic anemia.

The J gene is TRBJ2-5, the V gene TRBV7-9; TRBD2 might be the D (5 bases). The CDR3 extends over 15 amino acids. CDR1 is SEHNR and CDR2 is FQNEAQ in the germline V gene (reference sequence). The V end was cut by 1 base, the J end by 12 bases, with 21 bases between. CDR3 amino acids: CASSLVPGELLFEYF. CDR3 nucleotides: TGTGCCAGCAGCTTAGTACCCGGGGAGCTGTTGTTTGAGTACTTC.

This chain links TRBV7-2 with TRBJ2-1; D is uncertain. This CDR3 comprises 15 residues. The germline V gene has CDR1 SGHTA and CDR2 FQGNSA. V lost 1 base, J lost 8 bases, and 15 bases lay in between. The CDR3, as DNA: TGTGCCAGCAGCTTAGTGGTCTCTAGTAACTATGAGCAGTTCTTC. Translation gives CASSLVVSSNYEQFF. The whole variable domain, remainder taken from reference TRBV7-2 and TRBJ2-1, is GAGVSQSPSNKVTEKGKDVELRCDPISGHTALYWYRQSLGQGLEFLIYFQGNSAPDKSGLPSDRFSAERTGGSVSTLTIQRTQQEDSAVYLCASSLVVSSNYEQFFGPGTRLTVL.

This clonotype was counted once. The rearrangement uses TRBV2 and TRBJ1-2; D possibly corresponds to TRBD1 (5 bases). Germline V gene lookup returns CDR1 SNHLY and CDR2 FYNNEI. CDR3 size: 13 residues. V lost 8 bases, J lost 11 bases, and 21 bases lay in between. Here the CDR3 reads CASQTGLADEYTF. CDR3 bases: TGTGCCAGCCAGACGGGACTTGCAGACGAGTACACCTTC.

The rearrangement links TRBV7-2 to TRBJ2-2; D possibly matches TRBD1 or TRBD2 (5 bases each). This CDR3 contains 16 residues. Germline-derived CDR1 and CDR2 are SGHTA and FQGNSA. Trimming cost V 3 bases and J 14 bases, with 25 bases left between them. The CDR3 DNA sequence: TGTGCCAGCAGCTTGGAGAGGGACGGGCTCGTATATGGCCTGTTTTTT. Protein: CASSLERDGLVYGLFF.

This clonotype appeared once. V and J are TRBV20-1 and TRBJ2-3, with 11 bases lining up with TRBD2. The CDR3 runs 16 residues. With 6 bases clipped from V and 4 bases from J, the junction kept 12 bases outside the gene matches. Germline assignment: CDR1 DFQATT and CDR2 SNEGSKA (reference sequence). CDR3: CSATTLLAGGPDTQYF. The CDR3 bases are TGCAGTGCCACGACGTTGTTAGCGGGGGGGCCAGATACGCAGTATTTT.

In regard to this clonotype: The DNA is omitted, as the CDR3 cannot be located on it reliably, and the CDR3 follows TCRdb's listing. The J gene is TRBJ1-5, the V gene TRBV7-7. Looked up from germline, CDR1 is SSHAT and CDR2 is FNYEAQ (reference sequence). Counting both end residues, the CDR3 totals 14 amino acids. The CDR3 sequence: CAVLWGGGDPVLRF.

The V and J genes are TRBV13 and TRBJ1-2; no reliable D call. The CDR3 is 11 residues long. Germline lookup yields CDR1 PRHDT and CDR2 FYEKMQ (reference sequence). The ends were cut back, 5 bases at V and 12 bases at J, with 13 bases in the middle. The CDR3 bases are TGTGCCAGCAGCCATCCCTATAGCCACACCTTC. Protein sequence: CASSHPYSHTF. The full variable domain, its missing parts supplied by reference TRBV13 and TRBJ1-2, is AAGVIQSPRHLIKEKRETATLKCYPIPRHDTVYWYQQGPGQDPQFLISFYEKMQSDKGSIPDRFSAQQFSDYHSELNMSSLELGDSALYFCASSHPYSHTFGSGTRLTVV.

V is TRBV2 and J is TRBJ2-3; TRBD2 matches 12 bases. The trim removed 5 bases at V and 2 bases at J, leaving 2 bases unmatched. CDR3 length: 15 amino acids. Germline-derived CDR1 and CDR2 are SNHLY and FYNNEI. The CDR3: CASSWTSGDTDTQYF. DNA of the CDR3: TGTGCCAGCAGTTGGACTAGCGGGGACACAGATACGCAGTATTTT.

This clonotype has a single count. The CDR3 does not end in the conserved phenylalanine or tryptophan, so this is likely a read error. Because the CDR3's place on the DNA is in doubt, the DNA is left out and the CDR3 is given as listed by TCRdb. The chain couples TRBV7-8 to TRBJ1-2. CDR1 and CDR2 from the germline V gene are SGHVS and FQNEAQ. The CDR3 region is 16 residues in length, termini included. CDR3 protein: CASSLAGGADTQDFTP.

This clonotype was picked up a small number of times. The chain combines TRBV4-1 with TRBJ2-7; 8 nucleotides agree with TRBD1. J lost 4 bases, V lost 1 base, and 3 bases had no gene match. The germline CDR1 and CDR2 sequences are MGHRA and YSYEKL. CDR3 size: 14 residues. The chain's CDR3 is CASSQGTGTYEQYF. CDR3 nucleotides: TGCGCCAGCAGCCAAGGGACAGGGACATACGAGCAGTACTTC.

The CDR3: CASSLAGYPDTQHF. The CDR3 nucleotides read TGTGCCAGCAGCTTAGCGGGCTATCCCGATACGCAGCACTTT. This rearrangement joins TRBV7-8 to TRBJ1-6; no reliable D call. CDR1 and CDR2 from the germline V gene are SGHVS and FQNEAQ. Trimming took 0 bases from V and 19 from J, leaving 19 bases between them. CDR3 length: 14 amino acids.

With respect to this clonotype: It is likely a read error, because the conserved phenylalanine at the end of the CDR3 is missing. The DNA is left out, because the CDR3 cannot be placed on it with certainty; the CDR3 is given as TCRdb lists it. This chain links TRBV7-9 with TRBJ2-3; no check of the table's D call, TRBD2, against the DNA was made. Germline lookup yields CDR1 SEHNR and CDR2 FQNEAQ (reference sequence). The length of the CDR3 is 13 amino acids, counting both ends. This CDR3 is CASSSTTSALSNQ.

The V and J genes are TRBV7-8 and TRBJ1-1, with 7 positions matching TRBD1. CDR1 and CDR2 from the germline V gene are SGHVS and FQNEAQ. CDR3 length equals 15 residues. V trimming: 6 bases; J trimming: 3 bases; junction bases outside the gene matches: 10. The CDR3 reads CASRLQGGGHTEAFF. CDR3 nucleotide sequence: TGTGCCAGCAGATTACAAGGGGGCGGTCACACTGAAGCTTTCTTT.

The chain combines TRBV7-8 with TRBJ2-1; D gene unclear. Germline CDR1 and CDR2: SGHVS and FQNEAQ. The V end lost 2 bases, the J end lost 8 bases, and 19 bases lay between the germline ends. The CDR3 has 16 residues. The CDR3 protein is CASSLQRSPETDEQFF. Written as DNA, the CDR3 is TGTGCCAGCAGCTTACAAAGAAGCCCCGAGACGGATGAGCAGTTCTTC.

This rearrangement joins TRBV10-3 to TRBJ1-4; possibly TRBD1 for D (5 bases). V lost 8 bases and J 7 bases, leaving 17 bases between the germline ends. The CDR3 consists of 14 residues. Germline V gene lookup returns CDR1 ENHRY and CDR2 SYGVKD. The CDR3 nucleotides read TGTGCCATCTCCCCAGATCGAGACAGTGAAAAACTGTTTTTT. It yields the protein CAISPDRDSEKLFF.

V is TRBV7-3 and J is TRBJ2-1, with 9 bases matching TRBD1. The CDR3 has 16 amino acids. Trimming cost V 5 bases and J 13 bases; bases outside gene matches: 18. From germline, CDR1 is SGHTA and CDR2 FQGTGA. The CDR3 region is CASSRQGGTGGLDQFF. In DNA, the CDR3 is TGTGCCAGCAGCAGACAGGGGGGCACCGGGGGGCTGGATCAGTTCTTC.

In its sample, this clonotype was seen once. One end of the junction varies from germline; a read error may be responsible. J is TRBJ2-3 and V is TRBV19; D is perhaps TRBD2 (5 bases). This CDR3 has 14 amino acids. CDR1 and CDR2 from the germline V gene are LNHDA and SQIVND (reference sequence). The CDR3 DNA is TGTGCCAGCAGCTTAGCGAGCGGACCCGACAATGAGCATTTT. Protein product: CASSLASGPDNEHF.

As concerns this clonotype: One end of the junction varies from germline; a read error may be responsible. V is TRBV7-8 and J is TRBJ2-1; a weak D match, TRBD2 (5 bases). Germline V gene lookup returns CDR1 SGHVS and CDR2 FQNEAQ. This CDR3 region has 16 residues. This CDR3 reads CASSLALGRDTQEQFF. CDR3 bases: TGTGCCAGCAGCCTAGCCTTAGGGCGTGACACACAGGAGCAGTTCTTC.

This clonotype came up once. The chain joins TRBV12-5 to TRBJ2-1; D might be TRBD1 (5 bases). V lost 9 bases, J lost 7 bases, and 16 bases lay in between. CDR1 is LGHNT, CDR2 FRNRAP, per germline. CDR3 size: 13 residues. DNA of the CDR3: TGTGCTAGCCATCTGGGGCTAGGGAATGAGCAGTTCTTC. Translation gives CASHLGLGNEQFF. The full variable domain, completed using reference TRBV12-5 and TRBJ2-1, is DARVTQTPRHKVTEMGQEVTMRCQPILGHNTVFWYRQTMMQGLELLAYFRNRAPLDDSGMPKDRFSAEMPDATLATLKIQPSEPRDSAVYFCASHLGLGNEQFFGPGTRLTVL.

J is TRBJ1-6 and V is TRBV6-5, with 7 positions matching TRBD1. Germline V lookup: CDR1 MNHEY, CDR2 SVGAGI. This CDR3 region has 15 residues. Trimming at V came to 5 bases and at J to 10 bases, leaving 11 bases not matched to a gene. CDR3 amino acids: CASSAGQTVTSPLHF. CDR3 nucleotide sequence: TGTGCCAGCAGTGCGGGACAGACGGTAACCTCACCCCTCCACTTT.

On this clonotype: This CDR3 fails to terminate in the conserved phenylalanine or tryptophan, so it likely reflects a read error. The DNA is omitted, as the CDR3 cannot be located on it reliably, and the CDR3 follows TCRdb's listing. The rearrangement uses TRBV7-2 and TRBJ2-4; the D call of TRBD2 is as the table states it, not checked on the DNA. Germline CDR1 and CDR2: SGHTA and FQGNSA. The CDR3 is 12 amino acids long, termini counted. CDR3 amino acids: CASSLAGNADYC.

This clonotype was seen a handful of times. The DNA is left out, because the CDR3 cannot be placed on it with certainty; the CDR3 is given as TCRdb lists it. This chain links TRBV7-9 with TRBJ2-7. In germline, CDR1 is SEHNR, CDR2 FQNEAQ (reference sequence). 18 amino acids form the CDR3, both terminal residues included. This chain's CDR3 is CASSLDGAEQYVGYEQYV.

This rearrangement joins TRBV29-1 to TRBJ2-7; no reliable D call. CDR3 size: 12 residues. Germline values: CDR1 SQVTM, CDR2 ANQGSEA. The V and J ends lost 4 bases and 2 bases respectively, with 9 bases between them. DNA for the CDR3: TGCAGCGTTGGGGAAGGTACCTACGAGCAGTACTTC. This encodes CSVGEGTYEQYF.

This clonotype was seen a single time. The chain uses TRBV9 and TRBJ1-2; D gene unclear. CDR1 SGDLS and CDR2 YYNGEE come from the germline V gene. This CDR3 has 13 amino acids. Trimming left V 3 bases short and J 4 bases short, with 10 bases between. The CDR3 DNA sequence: TGTGCCAGCAGCGGACAATCATCCTATGGCTACACCTTC. Protein sequence: CASSGQSSYGYTF.

This clonotype was seen just once. An end of the junction does not agree with germline; a read error may underlie this. J is TRBJ2-7 and V is TRBV11-1, with 8 bases lining up with TRBD1. CDR3 size: 15 residues. CDR1 is SGHAT, CDR2 FQDESV, per germline (reference sequence). This chain's CDR3 is CASSHRTGTTYEQYF. The DNA of the CDR3 is TGCGCCAGCAGCCACCGGACAGGGACGACCTACGAGCAGTACTTC.

The chain is built from TRBV9 and TRBJ2-1, with D perhaps TRBD1 or TRBD2 (5 bases each). CDR1 is SGDLS, CDR2 YYNGEE, per germline. Between the trimmed V and J ends, which lost 0 bases and 7 bases, there was a span of 8 bases. This CDR3 has 13 amino acids. The DNA for the CDR3 is TGTGCCAGCAGCGTAGGGGGGTCGAATGAGCAGTTCTTC. Amino acids: CASSVGGSNEQFF. The entire variable domain, with the rest obtained from reference TRBV9 and TRBJ2-1, is as follows: DSGVTQTPKHLITATGQRVTLRCSPRSGDLSVYWYQQSLDQGLQFLIQYYNGEERAKGNILERFSAQQFPDLHSELNLSSLELGDSALYFCASSVGGSNEQFFGPGTRLTVL.

This clonotype was seen a handful of times. The chain has TRBV5-1 and TRBJ2-3; TRBD1 or TRBD2 may be the D gene (5 bases each). The V and J ends lost 0 bases and 9 bases respectively, with 11 bases between them. CDR1 and CDR2 (germline): SGHRS, YFSETQ. The CDR3 contains 13 residues. DNA for the CDR3: TGCGCCAGCAGCTTGGCCGGCAGGGACACGCAGTATTTT. It translates to CASSLAGRDTQYF.

Points on this clonotype: Without the conserved terminal phenylalanine or tryptophan, this CDR3 likely stems from a read error. It is unclear where the CDR3 begins or ends on the DNA, so no DNA is shown, and the CDR3 is as TCRdb lists it. The chain recombines TRBV7-9 with TRBJ1-6. The CDR3 has 13 amino acids, counting both end residues. Germline CDR1 and CDR2: SEHNR and FQNEAQ (reference sequence). The CDR3 loop is CASSYEKSGGLHV.

The chain combines TRBV2 with TRBJ2-7; the D gene could be TRBD1 or TRBD2 (6 bases each). Trimming removed 8 bases at V and 3 bases at J, with 20 bases between. The germline V gene has CDR1 SNHLY and CDR2 FYNNEI. CDR3 length: 15 residues. The CDR3 coding sequence is TGTGCCAGCGGGGTGGGGGGCAGGGGCGGCTACGAGCAGTACGTC. This sequence encodes CASGVGGRGGYEQYV.

The J gene is TRBJ2-7, the V gene TRBV20-1, with a possible D match to TRBD1 (6 bases). V was clipped by 6 bases and J by 4 bases, with 22 bases between them. Germline V gene data show CDR1 as DFQATT and CDR2 as SNEGSKA (reference sequence). The CDR3 length is 15 residues. CDR3 region: CSAPQGQGLIYEQYF. The CDR3 nucleotides read TGCAGTGCCCCCCAGGGACAAGGACTGATATACGAGCAGTACTTC.

In its sample, this clonotype was seen once. Because it lacks the conserved phenylalanine or tryptophan at the end, this CDR3 is likely a read error. No DNA is shown, since the ends of the CDR3 on it are uncertain; the CDR3 is the one TCRdb lists. This chain connects TRBV7-9 to TRBJ1-1; the table's D call, TRBD1, has no DNA check behind it. The CDR3 has 13 residues if both end residues are counted. CDR1 SEHNR and CDR2 FQNEAQ come from the germline V gene (reference sequence). The CDR3 region is CASRRRYEQYSGP.